This T cell receptor beta chain appears in the sequencing data of a study of blood T cell repertoires in COVID-19 (dated by TCRdb to 2020 to 2021). Background for the entire study: The collaborator samples originated in the United States, Italy and Spain and spanned the acute and convalescent phases of COVID-19. The prospective study material was composed of cDNA or gDNA derived from T cells, B-cell-depleted T cells, or PBMCs. Subjects who had been exposed to COVID-19, were actively infected with it, or had recovered from it provided the deeply sampled blood TCRbeta repertoires that made up the dataset. The repertoires were released in a freely available public database intended as a resource for research on the immune response to SARS-CoV-2. The samples were drawn from the first 160 participants of the ongoing ImmuneRACE study and from some 1,300 subjects provided by 6 global collaborators. A de-identified subject ID, COVID-19 status, age in years and sex were almost always included in the sample metadata. Where available, HLA class I and class II types were taken from metadata supplied by the sample provider and were not determined by assay-based typing. Study-wide conclusions, independent of this receptor: The quantity of clinical and demographic metadata differed by source and by participant and was supplied without curation.

TCRbeta CDR3 regions were amplified from genomic DNA by means of the immunoSEQ Assay, a bias-controlled multiplex PCR. As for how the authors treated the data: Nucleated cell counts per sample were estimated from amplification of reference gene primers within the assay. To quantify the absolute abundance of each unique TCRbeta CDR3 rearrangement, sequence reads were collapsed and filtered. For each sample, productive Simpson clonality was calculated as the square root of Simpson's diversity index across productive rearrangements. Entries here come from immuneACCESS through TCRdb and include only in-frame sequences with V and J called. Some clones fail to appear in such tables; in the studies checked, an unresolved V gene covers under half of the shortfall, and the cause of the remainder is unknown. The DNA gave D and trimming, while V, J and clone size come from that table. Counted in this sample were roughly 350,000 clones; approximately 88% of them appeared once. The ten largest clones represent around 4% of the sample.

From the cysteine through the phenylalanine, the CDR3 covers 11 amino acids. Of all the DNA, just the CDR3 is kept, 33 bases in frame from base 1. In the germline V gene (reference sequence), CDR1 corresponds to DFQATT and CDR2 to SNEGSKA. V loses 7 bases, J loses 6 bases, and the germline ends lie 12 bases apart. With respect to this clone: Its binding antigen is unknown. No base quality information exists; no much larger clone differs at one position.

Whole blood was collected in K2EDTA tubes by collaborating institutions according to the institutions' own protocols. For TCRbeta analysis, collaborators shipped samples as frozen whole blood, isolated PBMCs, or DNA extracted from either of those sample types. The sequenced material came from peripheral blood. This receptor was taken from a woman aged 45 to 65 with active or convalescent COVID-19. The chain is made from TRBV20-1 and TRBJ1-1, and possibly TRBD1, on 5 matching bases. The CDR3 in this case is CSVPTQAEAFF. The DNA is as follows: TGCAGTGTTCCGACACAGGCTGAAGCTTTCTTT.